This T cell receptor beta chain was recorded in a study of OX40 agonist ivuxolimab in advanced cancers. The overall study: Allowance was made for prior anti-PD-1, anti-PD-L1 or anti-CTLA-4 therapy, and roughly 39% had some. Three individuals attained partial responses, comprising one hepatocellular carcinoma case and two cutaneous melanoma cases.

Sequencing used immunoSEQ multiplex PCR; TCRdb keeps in-frame clones, though not all of them. The sample consists of nearly 110,000 clones, less than 95% of them appearing once. Whole-study results and caveats: At 0.1 to 3.0 mg/kg, CD4+ and CD8+ blood T cells expanded clonally by week 6.

Turning to this clone: Its antigen is currently unknown.

This TCR derives from an adult with an advanced solid tumor such as melanoma, head and neck, liver or kidney cancer. The source was CD4+ or CD8+ T cells sorted from blood, collected in a trial of the OX40 agonist ivuxolimab.

The CDR3 is CASSLDLYNEQFF. The CDR3 nucleotides read TGTGCCAGCAGCTTGGACTTATACAATGAGCAGTTCTTC. The rearrangement joins TRBV11-2 to TRBJ2-1; TRBD2 might be the D (5 bases). In germline, CDR1 is SGHAT, CDR2 FQNNGV. The V and J ends lost 3 bases and 4 bases respectively, with 7 bases between them. The CDR3 has 13 amino acids.